This entry describes one TCR beta chain. This record belongs to a study of blood T cell repertoires in COVID-19. As for the study in general: Whether acute or convalescent, the COVID-19 samples came from the United States, Italy and Spain. T cells, B-cell-depleted T cells, or PBMCs supplied cDNA or gDNA.

The CDR3 has 16 residues. V lost 2 bases and J lost 1; bases outside the gene matches: 5. Germline V gives CDR1 SGDLS, CDR2 YYNGEE. Original processing notes: From reference gene primer amplification, estimates of nucleated cell counts were derived. The data were produced by immunoSEQ multiplex PCR, yet TCRdb's version contains in-frame clones alone and is incomplete. From that table come the V and J calls and clone size; the DNA was used to work out D and trimming. The profile shows over 80,000 clones, over 70% of them singletons. This TCR was recovered from a woman aged 50 to 60 with acute or convalescent COVID-19. The specimen sequenced was peripheral blood. V is TRBV9 and J is TRBJ2-5; 10 bases map to TRBD2. The CDR3: CASSVLAGGLQETQYF. CDR3 nucleotides: TGTGCCAGCAGCGTTTTAGCGGGGGGTCTCCAAGAGACCCAGTACTTC.